These T cell receptor beta chains were read from a single sample in a study of cytomegalovirus exposure and HLA in healthy donors. Sequencing was performed with immunoSEQ multiplex PCR; in TCRdb, only in-frame clones are kept and a portion is missing. Of tens of thousands of clones listed, roughly 94% were seen once; the top ten hold around 1.5%. Input material: PBMCs. All receptors come from a man aged 18-30 years in good health and CMV-seropositive. Both conserved end residues are trimmed from each CDR3. Fields, in order: J gene, V gene, clone size, CDR3 length, CDR3 protein. Where a row states a size, it is once, few, many or the class of an expanded clone; other rows omit it.

J gene: TRBJ2-3
V gene: TRBV6-1
clone size: .
CDR3 length: 13
CDR3 protein: ASSEVAGGTDTQY

J gene: TRBJ2-2
V gene: TRBV29-1
clone size: .
CDR3 length: 11
CDR3 protein: SVRDRNTGELF

J gene: TRBJ2-7
V gene: TRBV6-5
clone size: .
CDR3 length: 14
CDR3 protein: ASSYPRTGGPLEQY

J gene: TRBJ1-1
V gene: TRBV5-8
clone size: .
CDR3 length: 10
CDR3 protein: ASTMRRTEAF

J gene: TRBJ1-5
V gene: TRBV19
clone size: .
CDR3 length: 13
CDR3 protein: ASSIGSSLTEPQH

J gene: TRBJ2-7
V gene: TRBV18
clone size: once
CDR3 length: 13
CDR3 protein: ASSGASGTSYEQY

J gene: TRBJ1-2
V gene: TRBV5-4
clone size: .
CDR3 length: 12
CDR3 protein: ASRVRDSEDGYT

J gene: TRBJ1-4
V gene: TRBV30
clone size: .
CDR3 length: 11
CDR3 protein: AWMGRTNEKLF

J gene: TRBJ1-6
V gene: TRBV2
clone size: .
CDR3 length: 11
CDR3 protein: ATQQGENSPLH

J gene: TRBJ2-7
V gene: TRBV27
clone size: .
CDR3 length: 16
CDR3 protein: ASSPITPWTGGVYEQY

J gene: TRBJ1-6
V gene: TRBV5-6
clone size: .
CDR3 length: 16
CDR3 protein: ASSSFGQPSSYNSPLH

J gene: TRBJ2-7
V gene: TRBV11-2
clone size: .
CDR3 length: 13
CDR3 protein: ASSLVSGSSYEQY

J gene: TRBJ2-3
V gene: TRBV2
clone size: .
CDR3 length: 11
CDR3 protein: ASSSTSSDTQY

J gene: TRBJ1-5
V gene: TRBV18
clone size: .
CDR3 length: 11
CDR3 protein: ASSSDRNQPQH

J gene: TRBJ1-5
V gene: TRBV4-1
clone size: .
CDR3 length: 13
CDR3 protein: ASSQDTGRGQPQH

J gene: TRBJ2-1
V gene: TRBV5-1
clone size: .
CDR3 length: 13
CDR3 protein: ASSRLAGGTNEQF

J gene: TRBJ2-7
V gene: TRBV20-1
clone size: .
CDR3 length: 9
CDR3 protein: SAGTTYEQY

J gene: TRBJ1-5
V gene: TRBV27
clone size: .
CDR3 length: 13
CDR3 protein: ASSLGVRGNQPQH

J gene: TRBJ2-3
V gene: TRBV7-7
clone size: .
CDR3 length: 12
CDR3 protein: ASSLGGEADTQY

J gene: TRBJ2-5
V gene: TRBV2
clone size: once
CDR3 length: 12
CDR3 protein: ASRAGASQETQY

J gene: TRBJ1-2
V gene: TRBV5-6
clone size: .
CDR3 length: 11
CDR3 protein: ASTTGQGDGYT

J gene: TRBJ2-7
V gene: TRBV19
clone size: .
CDR3 length: 14
CDR3 protein: ASSIGGGNFALEQY

J gene: TRBJ2-5
V gene: TRBV10-3
clone size: .
CDR3 length: 14
CDR3 protein: AISESIAEYQETQY

J gene: TRBJ1-1
V gene: TRBV20-1
clone size: .
CDR3 length: 9
CDR3 protein: SASGNTEAF

J gene: TRBJ1-4
V gene: TRBV18
clone size: .
CDR3 length: 13
CDR3 protein: ASSPFGESHEKLF

J gene: TRBJ1-5
V gene: TRBV4-1
clone size: .
CDR3 length: 12
CDR3 protein: ASSRDRLDQPQH

J gene: TRBJ1-2
V gene: TRBV19
clone size: .
CDR3 length: 11
CDR3 protein: ASSKDGNYGYT

J gene: TRBJ2-1
V gene: TRBV5-1
clone size: once
CDR3 length: 12
CDR3 protein: ASSPRGSYNEQF

J gene: TRBJ1-4
V gene: TRBV4-1
clone size: .
CDR3 length: 12
CDR3 protein: ASSQDLLAVTLI

J gene: TRBJ2-5
V gene: TRBV5-4
clone size: .
CDR3 length: 11
CDR3 protein: ASSLGGVETQY

J gene: TRBJ1-4
V gene: TRBV15
clone size: .
CDR3 length: 12
CDR3 protein: ATSRREGREKLF

J gene: TRBJ1-2
V gene: TRBV19
clone size: .
CDR3 length: 13
CDR3 protein: ASSPWDRRAYGYT

J gene: TRBJ2-5
V gene: TRBV2
clone size: .
CDR3 length: 12
CDR3 protein: ASKRATVQGTQY

J gene: TRBJ2-7
V gene: TRBV5-1
clone size: .
CDR3 length: 14
CDR3 protein: ASSTRPTSGGKEQY

J gene: TRBJ2-1
V gene: TRBV19
clone size: .
CDR3 length: 12
CDR3 protein: ASNSGTGYNEQF